This T cell receptor beta chain comes out of a study of T cell responses to AZD1222 COVID-19 vaccine (dated by TCRdb to the early 2020s). Background for the entire study: A total of 233 trial participants underwent TCR sequencing, of whom about 200 had received two doses of AZD1222 and some 26 had received two doses of the MenACWY control vaccine. Trial participants were enrolled by age into 18-55, 56-69 and 70-plus year subgroups, with approximately 150, 30 and 60 TCR-sequenced participants respectively. General findings and caveats noted by the study authors: Nearly half of unique spike-specific TCRs reportedly recognized epitopes outside regions mutated in the B.1.351 and B.1.1.7 variants. Participants were mostly white British and included more females than males, and it was suggested by the authors that clonal diversity may have been underestimated. In the small 56-69-year group, the increase in depth fell short of significance, most likely because of low power. The vaccine-associated CD4 TCRs covered the entire spike protein, and the dominant responses fell in regions 160-218 and 743-854. Because no day 14 peak-response samples were available, repertoires were characterized only after the peak T cell response. Spike-specific TCR breadth and depth rose significantly after two AZD1222 doses compared with day 0 and with MenACWY recipients. Conclusions about previously exposed vaccinees are limited because only five to seven AZD1222 recipients were SARS-CoV-2 seropositive at baseline.

This specimen's time point label, per the study, means: about 28 days (+/-7) after the second vaccine dose. Per the publication, the treatment or condition label means: meningococcal conjugate vaccine given as trial control. Samples from vaccinated people were obtained from the UK trials COV001 and COV002, which included a single-blind randomized controlled phase 2/3 trial of AZD1222 (ChAdOx1 nCoV-19) in healthy adults. For TCRbeta chain sequencing, PBMC samples from trial participants were taken at day 0 and at day 28 after the second dose. The CDR3 regions of human TCRbeta chains were analyzed by immunosequencing. The original methods were these. TCRs in the repertoires were compared against a reference library of SARS-CoV-2-specific TCRs that had been generated with the MIRA antigen-specificity platform. Breadth meant the fraction of unique TCRs that were SARS-CoV-2-associated, whereas depth meant the fraction of total T cells that were SARS-CoV-2-associated. Using the MIRA data, every spike-specific TCR was mapped to the spike region that the TCR reacted to and assigned to either a CD4 or a CD8 class. Log10-transformed breadth and depth values were compared by one-way ANOVA with Sidak's multiple comparisons tests. TCRdb's version of the immuneACCESS table is confined to in-frame rearrangements and falls short of the full clone set. An unresolved V gene accounts for under half of the shortfall where checked; the remainder is of unknown origin. For V, J and clone size, that table is used; D and trimming come from the DNA. For this sample there are 130,000 or so clones; around 90% appear just once. Jointly, the top ten make up around 7.6% of the sample.

As to this clone: What this receptor recognizes is not known. The record has no base qualities; no much larger clone is one base away.

The CDR3 contains 19 residues, cysteine and phenylalanine counted. Only CDR3 DNA remains: 57 bases, in frame from the first base. V has 3 bases trimmed and J has 3 bases trimmed; junction bases matching no gene number 17. The germline V gene (reference sequence) gives CDR1 as LNHDA and CDR2 as SQIVND. The input for sequencing was peripheral blood, taken 28 days after the second dose of the MenACWY control vaccine. This clonotype was obtained from an adult who received the MenACWY meningococcal vaccine as a control. The chain links TRBV19 with TRBJ1-5; 7 of the junction bases match TRBD1. At the DNA level, the sequence is TGTGCCAGTAGTATTTGGCAGGGGGTACAGCTGATCTCCAATCAGCCCCAGCATTTT. This is translated as CASSIWQGVQLISNQPQHF.